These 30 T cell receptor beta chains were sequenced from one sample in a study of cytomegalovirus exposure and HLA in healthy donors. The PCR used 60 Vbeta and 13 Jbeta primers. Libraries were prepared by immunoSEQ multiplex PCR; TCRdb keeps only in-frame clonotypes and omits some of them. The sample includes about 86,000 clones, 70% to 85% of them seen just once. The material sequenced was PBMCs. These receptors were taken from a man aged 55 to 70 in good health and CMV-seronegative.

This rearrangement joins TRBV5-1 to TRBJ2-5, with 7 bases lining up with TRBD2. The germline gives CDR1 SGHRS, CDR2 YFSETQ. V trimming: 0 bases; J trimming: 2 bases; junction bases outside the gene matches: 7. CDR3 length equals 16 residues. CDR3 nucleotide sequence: TGCGCCAGCAGCTTGGCTGGAGTGGGAGGGCAAGAGACCCAGTACTTC. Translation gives CASSLAGVGGQETQYF.

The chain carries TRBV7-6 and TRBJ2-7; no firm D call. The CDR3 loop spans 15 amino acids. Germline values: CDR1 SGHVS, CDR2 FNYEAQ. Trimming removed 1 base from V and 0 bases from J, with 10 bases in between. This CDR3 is CASSLEFSNSYEQYF. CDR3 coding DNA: TGTGCCAGCAGCTTAGAGTTTTCTAACTCCTACGAGCAGTACTTC.

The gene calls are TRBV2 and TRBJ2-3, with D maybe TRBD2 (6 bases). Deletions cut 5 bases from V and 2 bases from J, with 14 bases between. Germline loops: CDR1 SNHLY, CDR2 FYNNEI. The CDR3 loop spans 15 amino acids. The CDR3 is CASSPTSGYTDTQYF. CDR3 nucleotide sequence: TGTGCCAGCAGTCCCACCAGCGGGTACACAGATACGCAGTATTTT.

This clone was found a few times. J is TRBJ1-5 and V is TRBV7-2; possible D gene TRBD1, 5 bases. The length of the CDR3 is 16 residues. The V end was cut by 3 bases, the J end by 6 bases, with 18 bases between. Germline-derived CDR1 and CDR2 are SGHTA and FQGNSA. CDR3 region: CASSLTAGLNIQPQHF. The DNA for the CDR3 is TGTGCCAGCAGCTTGACAGCCGGATTGAATATTCAGCCCCAGCATTTT.

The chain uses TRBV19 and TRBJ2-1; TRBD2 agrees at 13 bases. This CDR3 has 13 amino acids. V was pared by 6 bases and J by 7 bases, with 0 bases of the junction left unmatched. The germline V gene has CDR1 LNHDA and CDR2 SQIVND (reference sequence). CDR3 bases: TGTGCCAGTAGGACTAGCGGGAGGAATGAGCAGTTCTTC. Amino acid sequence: CASRTSGRNEQFF.

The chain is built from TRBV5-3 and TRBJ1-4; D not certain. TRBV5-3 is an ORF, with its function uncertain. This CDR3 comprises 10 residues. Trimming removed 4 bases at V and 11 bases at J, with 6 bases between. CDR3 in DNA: TGTGCCAGAAGCCCCATTAAACTGTTTTTT. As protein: CARSPIKLFF.

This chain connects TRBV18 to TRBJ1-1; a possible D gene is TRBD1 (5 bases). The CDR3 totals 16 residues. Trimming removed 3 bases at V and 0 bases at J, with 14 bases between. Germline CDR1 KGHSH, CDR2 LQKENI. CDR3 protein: CASSPQQESMNTEAFF. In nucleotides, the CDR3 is TGTGCCAGCTCACCTCAACAGGAATCCATGAACACTGAAGCTTTCTTT.

Here the CDR3 DNA reads TGTGCCAGCGTCGACAGGGTAGAGACCCAGTACTTC. This gives the protein CASVDRVETQYF. This chain uses TRBV19 with TRBJ2-5, with 7 bases that match TRBD1. The V gene's germline CDR1 is LNHDA and CDR2 SQIVND (reference sequence). The CDR3 runs 12 residues. The J segment lost 4 bases and the V segment lost 9 bases, leaving 5 bases of the junction unmatched.

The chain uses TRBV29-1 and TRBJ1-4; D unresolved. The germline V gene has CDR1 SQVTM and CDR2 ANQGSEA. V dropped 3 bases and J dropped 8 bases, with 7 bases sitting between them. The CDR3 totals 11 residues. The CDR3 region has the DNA TGCAGCGTTGATACAAACGAAAAACTGTTTTTT. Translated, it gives CSVDTNEKLFF.

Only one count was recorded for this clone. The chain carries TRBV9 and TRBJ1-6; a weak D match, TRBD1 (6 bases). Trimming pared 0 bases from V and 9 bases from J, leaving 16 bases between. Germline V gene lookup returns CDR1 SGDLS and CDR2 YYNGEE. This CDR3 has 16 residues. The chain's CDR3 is CASSVEDRALGSPLHF. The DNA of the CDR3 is TGTGCCAGCAGCGTAGAGGACAGAGCTTTAGGTTCACCCCTCCACTTT.

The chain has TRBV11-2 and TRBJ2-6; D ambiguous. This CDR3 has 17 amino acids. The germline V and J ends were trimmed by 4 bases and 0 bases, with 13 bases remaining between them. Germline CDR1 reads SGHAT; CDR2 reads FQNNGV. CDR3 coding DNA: TGTGCCAGCAGCTACTCCTGGCGGCCCTCTGGGGCCAACGTCCTGACTTTC. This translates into CASSYSWRPSGANVLTF.

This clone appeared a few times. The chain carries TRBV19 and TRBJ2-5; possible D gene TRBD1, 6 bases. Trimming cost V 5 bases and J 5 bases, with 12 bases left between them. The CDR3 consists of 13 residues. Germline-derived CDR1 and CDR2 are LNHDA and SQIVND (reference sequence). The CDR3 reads CASSSQGYETQYF. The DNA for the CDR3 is TGTGCCAGTAGTTCGCAGGGGTATGAGACCCAGTACTTC.

CDR3 in amino acids: CASSYADWSQTQYF. CDR3 coding DNA: TGTGCCAGCAGTTACGCCGACTGGTCCCAGACCCAGTACTTC. This chain links TRBV6-9 with TRBJ2-5, with unresolved D. Trimming took off 3 bases at V and 6 bases at J, with 14 bases between the two ends. The germline V gene has CDR1 MNHGY and CDR2 SVAAGI. This CDR3 is built from 14 residues.

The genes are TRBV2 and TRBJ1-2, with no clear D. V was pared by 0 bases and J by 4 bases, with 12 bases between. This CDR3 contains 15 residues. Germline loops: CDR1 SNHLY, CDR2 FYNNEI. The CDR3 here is CASSEAGLGGYGYTF. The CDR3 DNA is TGTGCCAGCAGTGAAGCAGGGCTCGGAGGCTATGGCTACACCTTC.

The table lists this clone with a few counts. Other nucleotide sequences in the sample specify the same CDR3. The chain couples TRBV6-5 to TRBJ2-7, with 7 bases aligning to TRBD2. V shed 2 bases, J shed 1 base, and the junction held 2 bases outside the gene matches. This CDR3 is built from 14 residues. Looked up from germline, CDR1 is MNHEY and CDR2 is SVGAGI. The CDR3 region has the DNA TGTGCCAGCAGTTACGGGGGGGGTTCCTACGAGCAGTACTTC. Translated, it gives CASSYGGGSYEQYF.

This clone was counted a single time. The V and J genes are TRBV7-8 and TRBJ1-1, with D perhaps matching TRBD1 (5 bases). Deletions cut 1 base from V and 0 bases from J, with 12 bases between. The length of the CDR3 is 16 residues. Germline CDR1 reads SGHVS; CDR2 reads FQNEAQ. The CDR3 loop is CASSLEQGSMNTEAFF. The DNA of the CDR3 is TGTGCCAGCAGCTTAGAGCAGGGTTCAATGAACACTGAAGCTTTCTTT.

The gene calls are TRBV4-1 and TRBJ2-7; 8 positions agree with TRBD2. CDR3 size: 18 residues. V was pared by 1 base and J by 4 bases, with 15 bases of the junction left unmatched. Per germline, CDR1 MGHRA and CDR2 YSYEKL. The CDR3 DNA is TGCGCCAGCAGCCAAGTCCCCGGGAGGGCTAGCGGGCTGTACGAGCAGTACTTC. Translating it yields CASSQVPGRASGLYEQYF.

In DNA form, the CDR3 reads TGTGCCAGTAACCCCGGGAGTAACTATGGCTACACCTTC. It encodes CASNPGSNYGYTF. The J gene is TRBJ1-2, the V gene TRBV19, with unresolved D. Deletions cut 7 bases from V and 1 base from J, with 10 bases between. Germline CDR1 and CDR2: LNHDA and SQIVND (reference sequence). The CDR3 contains 13 residues.

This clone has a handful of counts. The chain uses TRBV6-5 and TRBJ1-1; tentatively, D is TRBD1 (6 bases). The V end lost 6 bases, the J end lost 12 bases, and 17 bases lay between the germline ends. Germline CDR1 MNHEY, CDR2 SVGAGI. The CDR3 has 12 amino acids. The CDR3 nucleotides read TGTGCCAGCAGAGATCCCACAGGGTTCCCTTTCTTT. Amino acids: CASRDPTGFPFF.

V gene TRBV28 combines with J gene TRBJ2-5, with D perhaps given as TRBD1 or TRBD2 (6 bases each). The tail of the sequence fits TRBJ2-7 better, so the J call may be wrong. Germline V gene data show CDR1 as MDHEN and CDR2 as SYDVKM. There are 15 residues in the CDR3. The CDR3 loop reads CAITPRGLGGYEQYF. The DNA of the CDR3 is TGTGCCATAACACCGCGGGGTCTAGGGGGCTACGAGCAGTACTTC.

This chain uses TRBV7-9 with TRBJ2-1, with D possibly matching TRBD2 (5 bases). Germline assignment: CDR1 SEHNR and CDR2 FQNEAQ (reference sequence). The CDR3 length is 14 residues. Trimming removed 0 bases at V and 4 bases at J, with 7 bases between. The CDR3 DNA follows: TGTGCCAGCAGCTTAGCGGACTCGTACAATGAGCAGTTCTTC. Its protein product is CASSLADSYNEQFF.

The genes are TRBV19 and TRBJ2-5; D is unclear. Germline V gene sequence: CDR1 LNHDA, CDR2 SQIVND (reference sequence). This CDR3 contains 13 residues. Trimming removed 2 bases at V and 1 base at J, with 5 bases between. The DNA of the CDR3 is TGTGCCAGTAGTATAAACAGCCAAGAGACCCAGTACTTC. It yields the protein CASSINSQETQYF.

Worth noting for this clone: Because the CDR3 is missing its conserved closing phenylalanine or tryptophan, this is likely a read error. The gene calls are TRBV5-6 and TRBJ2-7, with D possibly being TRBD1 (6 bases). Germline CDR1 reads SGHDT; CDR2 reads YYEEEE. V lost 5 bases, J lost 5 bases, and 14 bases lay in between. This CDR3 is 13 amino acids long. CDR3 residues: CASRRGTRDEQYL. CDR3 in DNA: TGTGCCAGCAGGAGGGGGACGAGGGACGAGCAGTACCTC.

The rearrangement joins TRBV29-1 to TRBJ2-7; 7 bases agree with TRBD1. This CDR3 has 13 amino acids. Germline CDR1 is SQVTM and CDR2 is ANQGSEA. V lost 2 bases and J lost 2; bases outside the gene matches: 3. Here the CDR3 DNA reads TGCAGCGTTGAAAGGGACAGTCCCTACGAGCAGTACTTC. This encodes CSVERDSPYEQYF.

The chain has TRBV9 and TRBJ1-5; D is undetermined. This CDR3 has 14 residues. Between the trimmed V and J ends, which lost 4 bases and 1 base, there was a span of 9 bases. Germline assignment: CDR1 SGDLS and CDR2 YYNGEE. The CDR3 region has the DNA TGTGCCAGCAGCCAAGGAGGGAGCAATCAGCCCCAGCATTTT. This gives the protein CASSQGGSNQPQHF.

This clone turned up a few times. CDR3 residues: CASRGVYEQYF. DNA for the CDR3: TGCGCCAGCAGAGGGGTCTACGAGCAGTACTTC. The J gene is TRBJ2-7, the V gene TRBV5-1, with D maybe TRBD1 (5 bases). Germline CDR1 and CDR2: SGHRS and YFSETQ. CDR3 length equals 11 residues. V was shortened by 5 bases and J by 3 bases, with 6 bases between the two germline ends.

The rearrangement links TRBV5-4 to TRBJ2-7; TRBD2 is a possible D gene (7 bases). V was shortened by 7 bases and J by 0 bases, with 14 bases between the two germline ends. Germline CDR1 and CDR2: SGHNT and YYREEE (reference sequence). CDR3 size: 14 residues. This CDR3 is CASGSGTSSYEQYF. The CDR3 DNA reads TGTGCCAGCGGAAGCGGGACAAGCTCCTACGAGCAGTACTTC. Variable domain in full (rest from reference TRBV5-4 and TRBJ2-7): ETGVTQSPTHLIKTRGQQVTLRCSSQSGHNTVSWYQQALGQGPQFIFQYYREEENGRGNFPPRFSGLQFPNYSSELNVNALELDDSALYLCASGSGTSSYEQYFGPGTRLTVT.

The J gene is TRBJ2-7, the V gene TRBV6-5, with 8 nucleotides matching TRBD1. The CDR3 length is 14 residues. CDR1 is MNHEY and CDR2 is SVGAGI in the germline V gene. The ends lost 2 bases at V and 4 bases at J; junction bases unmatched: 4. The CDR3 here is CASSYGQGFYEQYF. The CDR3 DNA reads TGTGCCAGCAGTTACGGACAGGGATTTTACGAGCAGTACTTC.

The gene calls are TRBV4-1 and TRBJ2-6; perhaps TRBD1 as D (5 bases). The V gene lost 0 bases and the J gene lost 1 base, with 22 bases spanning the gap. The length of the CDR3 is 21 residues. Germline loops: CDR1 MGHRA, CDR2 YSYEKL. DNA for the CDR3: TGCGCCAGCAGCCAAGATAAACAAGGGGTCGATACAGATTCTGGGGCCAACGTCCTGACTTTC. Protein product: CASSQDKQGVDTDSGANVLTF.

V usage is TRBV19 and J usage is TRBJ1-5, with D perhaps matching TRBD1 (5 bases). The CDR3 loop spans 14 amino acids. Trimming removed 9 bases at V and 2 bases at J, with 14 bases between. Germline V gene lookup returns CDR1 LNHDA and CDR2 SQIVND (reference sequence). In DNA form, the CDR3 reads TGTGCCAGCCTCAGGGCACCGGGCAATCAGCCCCAGCATTTT. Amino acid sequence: CASLRAPGNQPQHF.